These T cell receptor beta chains were read from a single sample in a study of regulatory T cells in long-lasting Graves disease. TCRdb reprocessed the multiplex PCR reads with MiXCR, giving one entry per CDR3 protein. This table has about 440,000 distinct CDR3 sequences, about a sixth appearing once. These data also formed part of another study, on T cells in Graves' hyperthyroidism and ophthalmopathy.

The starting material was peripheral blood mononuclear cells (PBMCs), obtained at new diagnosis, from a patient treated with antithyroid drugs. These receptor sequences come from a woman aged 18-29 years with Graves disease. The CDR3 runs from the conserved cysteine through the conserved F or W. D genes are given only for firm matches. Where a row states a size, it is once, few, many or the class of an expanded clone; other rows omit it.

>NA|TRBV3-1|TRBJ2-1|few
CASSLLTGQSDEQFF
TGTGCCAGCAGCCTTCTTACAGGGCAAAGCGATGAGCAGTTCTTC
>NA|TRBV11-2|TRBJ2-1|many
CASSLVQGNEQFF
TGTGCCAGCAGCTTAGTACAGGGCAATGAGCAGTTCTTC
>TRBD1|TRBV29-1|TRBJ1-1|many
CSGGQGGDTEAFF
TGCAGCGGCGGACAGGGCGGGGACACTGAAGCTTTCTTT
>TRBD1|TRBV28|TRBJ2-1|many
CASSLWGRGRDEQFF
TGTGCCAGCAGTTTATGGGGCAGGGGGCGCGATGAGCAGTTCTTC
>NA|TRBV4-1|TRBJ1-2|NA
CASSQENPTPYGYTF
TGCGCCAGCAGCCAAGAGAACCCTACCCCTTATGGCTACACCTTC
>TRBD1|TRBV2|TRBJ2-7|many
CASSPSQGQGVEQYF
TGTGCCAGCAGTCCCTCACAAGGACAGGGCGTCGAGCAGTACTTC
>NA|TRBV4-3|TRBJ2-3|many
CASRPQISGDTQYF
TGCGCCAGCAGACCCCAAATCTCCGGGGATACGCAGTATTTT
>TRBD1|TRBV5-1|TRBJ1-1|many
CASSLAGGGTEAFF
TGTGCCAGCAGCTTAGCAGGGGGCGGCACTGAAGCTTTCTTT
>NA|TRBV9|TRBJ1-6|many
CASNRDNSPLHF
TGTGCCAGCAACAGGGATAATTCACCCCTCCACTTT
>TRBD2|TRBV27|TRBJ2-7|many
CASSHLAGGHYEQYF
TGTGCCAGCAGTCACTTGGCGGGAGGGCATTACGAGCAGTACTTC
>NA|TRBV5-8|TRBJ1-2|many
CASSLPGANVNYGYTF
TGTGCCAGCAGCTTGCCTGGGGCGAACGTTAACTATGGCTACACCTTC
>TRBD2|TRBV2|TRBJ2-3|many
CASSQTSVSDTQYF
TGTGCCAGCAGTCAGACTAGCGTATCAGATACGCAGTATTTT
>TRBD1|TRBV28|TRBJ1-2|NA
CASSLVGGRGYGYTF
TGTGCCAGCAGCTTAGTAGGGGGCAGGGGCTATGGCTACACCTTC
>NA|TRBV18|TRBJ2-1|many
CASSPYEGLVEQFF
TGTGCCAGCTCACCATACGAGGGATTAGTTGAGCAGTTCTTC
>NA|TRBV2|TRBJ2-1|many
CASISASTAYNEQFF
TGTGCCAGCATTAGCGCCAGTACTGCCTACAATGAGCAGTTCTTC
>TRBD1|TRBV7-2|TRBJ2-2|few
CASSPGGGELFF
TGTGCCAGCAGCCCAGGGGGTGGGGAGCTGTTTTTT
>TRBD1|TRBV3-1|TRBJ2-7|many
CASSQGSTGGNEQYF
TGTGCCAGCAGCCAAGGTTCGACAGGGGGCAACGAGCAGTACTTC
>TRBD1|TRBV27|TRBJ2-7|many
CASRDTGATYEQYF
TGTGCCAGCAGGGACACAGGGGCCACCTACGAGCAGTACTTC
>NA|TRBV3-1|TRBJ2-1|few
CASSHLGTAYNEQFF
TGTGCCAGCAGCCACTTAGGGACCGCATACAATGAGCAGTTCTTC
>TRBD2|TRBV27|TRBJ2-3|many
CASSLIAGGPGTDTQYF
TGTGCCAGCAGTTTGATAGCGGGAGGGCCTGGCACAGATACGCAGTATTTT
>TRBD2|TRBV20-1|TRBJ2-1|many
CSQTSGRYNEQFF
TGCAGTCAGACTAGCGGCCGATACAATGAGCAGTTCTTC
>NA|TRBV4-1|TRBJ1-1|few
CASSQDLIRRNTEAFF
TGCGCCAGCAGCCAAGATCTGATACGAAGGAACACTGAAGCTTTCTTT
>NA|TRBV4-1|TRBJ2-7|NA
CASSQRESGYEQYF
TGCGCCAGCAGCCAAAGGGAATCAGGGTACGAGCAGTACTTC
>NA|TRBV27|TRBJ1-1|NA
CASSPEGTEAFF
TGTGCCAGCAGCCCCGAGGGCACTGAAGCTTTCTTT
>NA|TRBV5-4|TRBJ2-3|many
CASSGPRAASTDTQYF
TGTGCCAGCAGCGGCCCTAGAGCAGCAAGCACAGATACGCAGTATTTT
>NA|TRBV7-2|TRBJ1-5|many
CASSTIRGQPQHF
TGTGCCAGCAGCACGATCCGGGGTCAGCCCCAGCATTTT
>NA|TRBV20-1|TRBJ2-1|many
CSASRQVDNEQFF
TGCAGTGCTAGCCGACAGGTAGATAATGAGCAGTTCTTC
>NA|TRBV5-1|TRBJ2-6|NA
CASSLTALSGANVLTF
TGCGCCAGCAGCTTGACAGCCCTCTCTGGGGCCAACGTCCTGACTTTC
>NA|TRBV28|TRBJ1-5|many
CASSLGSLPQHF
TGTGCCAGCAGTTTAGGGTCTCTCCCCCAGCATTTT
>TRBD2|TRBV4-3|TRBJ2-1|few
CASSQGTNLAGAYNEQFF
TGCGCCAGCAGCCAAGGTACAAATCTAGCGGGAGCCTACAATGAGCAGTTCTTC
>TRBD1|TRBV2|TRBJ2-7|many
CASSETRTGPTEQYF
TGTGCCAGCAGTGAAACTCGGACAGGTCCAACCGAGCAGTACTTC
>TRBD2|TRBV7-9|TRBJ2-7|few
CASTRATVFDGRADYEQYF
TGTGCCAGCACTCGAGCCACTGTATTTGACGGGAGGGCCGACTACGAGCAATACTTC
>NA|TRBV20-1|TRBJ2-5|many
CSASYRETQYF
TGCAGTGCTAGTTATAGAGAGACCCAGTACTTC
>NA|TRBV20-1|TRBJ1-5|many
CSATRADQPQHF
TGCAGTGCTACCAGGGCGGATCAGCCCCAGCATTTT
>NA|TRBV4-1|TRBJ1-2|NA
CASSQPDINYGYTF
TGCGCCAGCAGCCAACCTGACATAAACTATGGCTACACCTTC
>TRBD2|TRBV9|TRBJ2-5|many
CASSAGLAGVQETQYF
TGTGCCAGCAGCGCCGGACTAGCGGGAGTTCAAGAGACCCAGTACTTC
>NA|TRBV24-1|TRBJ2-5|NA
CATSDKDSQETQYF
TGTGCCACCAGTGATAAAGACAGCCAAGAGACCCAGTACTTC
>TRBD2|TRBV6-2/TRBV6-3|TRBJ2-7|few
CASSTTPGLAGVIEQYF
TGTGCCAGCAGTACTACCCCGGGTCTAGCGGGAGTTATCGAGCAGTACTTC
>NA|TRBV20-1|TRBJ1-5|few
CSARPDSSQPQHF
TGCAGTGCTAGGCCGGACAGCAGTCAGCCCCAGCATTTT
>NA|TRBV18|TRBJ2-7|many
CASSSDSSSYEQYF
TGTGCCAGCTCATCCGACAGTTCCTCCTACGAGCAGTACTTC
>NA|TRBV4-2|TRBJ2-7|NA
CASSQDLGRSYEQYF
TGTGCCAGCAGCCAAGATCTAGGGCGTTCCTACGAGCAGTACTTC
>TRBD2|TRBV9|TRBJ2-1|NA
CASSVDLAGGLRNEQFF
TGTGCCAGCAGCGTAGATTTAGCGGGAGGGCTTCGGAATGAGCAGTTCTTC
>NA|TRBV6-1|TRBJ2-7|many
CASSELDRGYEQYF
TGTGCCAGCAGTGAGCTGGATCGAGGCTACGAGCAGTACTTC
>NA|TRBV6-2/TRBV6-3|TRBJ2-3|many
CASSPDGDTQYF
TGTGCCAGCAGTCCCGATGGAGATACGCAGTATTTT
>NA|TRBV4-1|TRBJ2-5|NA
CASSLPNGAVETQYF
TGCGCCAGCAGCCTTCCAAACGGGGCGGTGGAGACCCAGTACTTC
>NA|TRBV7-9|TRBJ2-1|many
CASSFWDNEQFF
TGTGCCAGCAGCTTCTGGGACAATGAGCAGTTCTTC
>NA|TRBV27|TRBJ1-5|NA
CASSLSGLGQPQHF
TGTGCCAGCAGTTTATCAGGGTTGGGTCAGCCCCAGCATTTT
>NA|TRBV27|TRBJ2-2|few
CASSLFVPAGDLSGELFF
TGTGCCAGCAGTTTATTCGTTCCGGCAGGGGATCTCTCCGGGGAGCTGTTTTTT
>TRBD2|TRBV20-1|TRBJ2-7|few
CSARDGAGGLPYEQYF
TGCAGTGCTAGAGATGGAGCGGGAGGCCTTCCTTACGAGCAGTACTTC
>TRBD1|TRBV10-2|TRBJ2-1|many
CASSWTGSYNEQFF
TGCGCCAGCAGTTGGACAGGGAGCTACAATGAGCAGTTCTTC